The present TCR beta chain was sequenced within a study of CD8+ T cells in alopecia areata. Overall study results and limits: Lesional scalp, notably in alopecia totalis/universalis, had clonality above that of normal scalp.

Following RNA extraction, reverse transcription yielded cDNA that acted as the sequencing template. The method was immunoSEQ multiplex PCR; TCRdb's version includes in-frame clones alone and lacks a portion of them. Of about 140,000 clones in the sample, roughly 53% were seen once. In its sample, this clone was seen a few times. The antigen remains undetermined. This specimen consisted of CD4+ T cells sorted from blood, obtained at week 0. The sequence was obtained from a human donor with alopecia areata.

The CDR3 region is CASGGQNNQPQHF. The CDR3, as DNA: TGTGCTTCAGGGGGTCAGAACAATCAGCCCCAGCATTTT. The V gene is TRBV6-1, the J gene TRBJ1-5, with 7 bases identical to TRBD1. CDR3 length: 13 residues. CDR1 is MNHNS and CDR2 is SASEGT in the germline V gene.